This TCR beta chain was recovered during a study of T cell repertoires in cytomegalovirus infection. Study-wide background: Indicated by public TCR beta signatures were CMV infection and matching HLA type.

Study-level points and caveats: Dominating the ex vivo response were HLA-C-restricted CMV-specific TCR beta clonotypes. Carriers of CMV plus the relevant HLA were identified by cumulative public TCR beta family frequency.

V was clipped by 4 bases and J by 7 bases; unmatched bases: 6. From germline, CDR1 is ENHRY and CDR2 SYGVKD. This CDR3 comprises 13 residues. MiXCR was run by TCRdb on the reads, yielding one entry per CDR3 protein. This sample has under 200,000 distinct CDR3 sequences; 8% to 10% occur once, and the top ten carry roughly 4.8%. Of note for this clonotype: The target antigen is unknown.

The sequence was collected from a human donor in good health (CMV status not recorded). Some clones in this sample may be carry-over from other donors' samples. The material sequenced was PBMCs. The genes are TRBV10-3 and TRBJ1-2; 7 bases map to TRBD1. This chain's CDR3 is CAISGEQGSGYTF. Written as DNA, the CDR3 is TGTGCCATCAGTGGAGAACAGGGGTCTGGCTACACCTTC.